The 5 T cell receptor beta chains given below trace back to one sample, sequenced in a study of early T cells in non-severe SARS-CoV-2 infection. TCRdb re-called the 5' RACE reads through MiXCR, storing one row per CDR3 protein. The repertoire holds about 35,000 distinct CDR3 sequences, with more than 4% as singletons. The sample comprised whole blood. Receptors were obtained from an adult who was a healthcare worker with PCR-confirmed SARS-CoV-2 infection or an uninfected control (not recorded which).

Many counts were recorded for this clonotype. V and J are TRBV6-5 and TRBJ2-1, with TRBD2 matching over 11 bases. CDR3 length equals 16 residues. Germline V gene sequence: CDR1 MNHEY, CDR2 SVGAGI. The J segment lost 10 bases and the V segment lost 0 bases, leaving 8 bases of the junction unmatched. The CDR3 is CASSYSSSGGQVEQFF. CDR3 nucleotides: TGTGCCAGCAGTTACTCGTCTAGCGGGGGGCAAGTAGAGCAGTTCTTC.

This clonotype was observed a few times. This rearrangement joins TRBV12-3 or TRBV12-4 to TRBJ2-3; a weak D match, TRBD1 (5 bases). This CDR3 is built from 14 residues. Deletions cut 1 base from V and 5 bases from J, with 10 bases between. The CDR3, as DNA: TGTGCCAGCAGTTTAGACAGGACCGGAGATACGCAGTATTTT. Protein product: CASSLDRTGDTQYF.

This clonotype has ten or more counts. The V call is TRBV5-5, the J call TRBJ1-1; no reliable D call. CDR1 and CDR2 (germline): SGHKS, YYEKEE (reference sequence). The CDR3 length is 14 residues. V lost 4 bases and J 5 bases, leaving 15 bases between the germline ends. CDR3 nucleotide sequence: TGTGCCAGCAGCACTTCGACAATAGAGACTGAAGCTTTCTTT. This codes for CASSTSTIETEAFF.

This chain connects TRBV7-9 to TRBJ1-2; D call uncertain. Deletions cut 1 base from V and 6 bases from J, with 12 bases between. This CDR3 comprises 14 residues. Germline lookup yields CDR1 SEHNR and CDR2 FQNEAQ (reference sequence). The CDR3 protein is CASSLVQSVDGYTF. CDR3 DNA: TGTGCCAGCAGCTTAGTTCAATCGGTTGATGGCTACACCTTC. Variable domain in full (rest from reference TRBV7-9 and TRBJ1-2): DTGVSQNPRHKITKRGQNVTFRCDPISEHNRLYWYRQTLGQGPEFLTYFQNEAQLEKSRLLSDRFSAERPKGSFSTLEIQRTEQGDSAMYLCASSLVQSVDGYTFGSGTRLTVV.

J is TRBJ1-5 and V is TRBV6-1, with D perhaps TRBD1 (5 bases). Trimming took off 6 bases at V and 6 bases at J, with 9 bases between the two ends. The CDR3 sequence is 12 residues long. CDR1 is MNHNS and CDR2 is SASEGT in the germline V gene. CDR3 in amino acids: CASSQGPQPQHF. The CDR3 DNA sequence: TGTGCCAGCAGCCAGGGTCCTCAGCCCCAGCATTTT.